These 28 T cell receptor beta chains share one sample of origin, sequenced in a study of OX40 agonist ivuxolimab in advanced cancers. The protocol was immunoSEQ multiplex PCR, while the TCRdb copy is restricted to in-frame clones and leaves out a portion. The sample includes 60,000 to 75,000 clones, around 90% of them seen just once. This sample comprised CD4+ or CD8+ T cells sorted from blood, obtained in a trial of the OX40 agonist ivuxolimab. Every receptor here comes from an adult with an advanced solid tumor such as melanoma, head and neck, liver or kidney cancer.

This sequence joins TRBV25-1 and TRBJ1-2, with D tentatively TRBD1 (5 bases). The CDR3 sequence is 17 residues long. CDR1 is MGHDK and CDR2 is SYGVNS in the germline V gene. V was clipped by 1 base and J by 4 bases, with 19 bases between them. This CDR3 is CASSEFGGSRSIYGYTF. The DNA of the CDR3 is TGTGCCAGCAGTGAATTTGGGGGATCGAGGTCCATCTATGGCTACACCTTC.

The table lists this clone with a count of one. The chain has TRBV19 and TRBJ1-1; perhaps TRBD1 as D (5 bases). Per germline, CDR1 LNHDA and CDR2 SQIVND (reference sequence). V shed 6 bases and J shed 1 base, with 9 bases lying between them. The length of the CDR3 is 13 residues. The CDR3, as DNA: TGTGCCAGTAGCTGGGGGGGGAACACTGAAGCTTTCTTT. Protein product: CASSWGGNTEAFF.

This chain links TRBV28 with TRBJ2-5, with 7 bases identical to TRBD1. The J call may not be correct, given that the DNA end is closer to TRBJ2-7. This CDR3 has 14 amino acids. Germline values: CDR1 MDHEN, CDR2 SYDVKM. CDR3 region: CASSFPNRGIEQYF. The CDR3 DNA reads as TGTGCCAGCAGTTTTCCGAACAGGGGAATCGAGCAGTACTTC.

The gene calls are TRBV5-1 and TRBJ2-5, with TRBD2 as a possible D gene (6 bases). Trimming removed 6 bases from V and 4 bases from J, with 10 bases in between. CDR3 length: 12 amino acids. Looked up from germline, CDR1 is SGHRS and CDR2 is YFSETQ. CDR3 in amino acids: CASTGVGETQYF. CDR3 bases: TGCGCCAGCACGGGGGTGGGAGAGACCCAGTACTTC.

This clone occurred a few times. The V call is TRBV5-1, the J call TRBJ2-5; D is uncertain. The CDR3 loop spans 13 amino acids. V was cut by 0 bases and J by 2 bases, with 5 bases left in between. Germline V gene lookup returns CDR1 SGHRS and CDR2 YFSETQ. In DNA, the CDR3 is TGCGCCAGCAGCTTGGGGCAACAAGAGACCCAGTACTTC. Translating gives CASSLGQQETQYF.

The rearrangement joins TRBV28 to TRBJ2-6; a weak D match, TRBD1 (6 bases). The CDR3 totals 17 residues. With 8 bases removed from V and 4 bases from J, the gap between germline ends came to 21 bases. The germline V gene has CDR1 MDHEN and CDR2 SYDVKM. CDR3 sequence (DNA): TGTGCCAGCCGCCTCTCCCCCCAGGGGTTCGGGGCCAACGTCCTGACTTTC. It translates to CASRLSPQGFGANVLTF.

This clone was detected once. The chain uses TRBV5-1 and TRBJ1-4; D ambiguous. V lost 1 base and J lost 5, with 6 bases in between. Germline lookup yields CDR1 SGHRS and CDR2 YFSETQ. The CDR3 runs to 13 residues. The CDR3 is CASSLRPNEKLFF. The CDR3 coding sequence is TGCGCCAGCAGCTTGCGGCCCAATGAAAAACTGTTTTTT.

This clone was seen just once. The chain couples TRBV5-5 to TRBJ1-6; no firm D call. Germline V CDR1 and CDR2: SGHKS, YYEKEE (reference sequence). CDR3 length equals 17 residues. V was clipped by 2 bases and J by 3 bases, with 15 bases between them. CDR3 region: CASSFRPDGNYNSPLHF. The DNA for the CDR3 is TGTGCCAGCAGCTTTCGCCCAGATGGAAACTATAATTCACCCCTCCACTTT.

V gene TRBV2 combines with J gene TRBJ1-1, with 8 nucleotides matching TRBD1. J was trimmed by 6 bases and V by 8 bases; bases with no gene match: 2. This CDR3 comprises 11 residues. CDR1 and CDR2 from the germline V gene are SNHLY and FYNNEI. This chain's CDR3 is CASDRGPEAFF. Here the CDR3 DNA reads TGTGCCAGCGACAGGGGCCCTGAAGCTTTCTTT.

The chain couples TRBV2 to TRBJ2-7; 8 bases map to TRBD1. Per germline, CDR1 SNHLY and CDR2 FYNNEI. V gave up 7 bases and J gave up 2 bases; unmatched junction bases: 13. The CDR3 is 16 residues long. The CDR3 nucleotides read TGTGCCAGCACGATCGGACAGGGAAGGTTGACCTACGAGCAGTACTTC. This encodes CASTIGQGRLTYEQYF.

V is TRBV19 and J is TRBJ1-1; 7 bases agree with TRBD1. CDR1 is LNHDA and CDR2 is SQIVND in the germline V gene (reference sequence). V trimming: 5 bases; J trimming: 3 bases; junction bases outside the gene matches: 9. CDR3 length: 15 residues. CDR3 sequence: CASSPPTGLDTEAFF. CDR3 sequence (DNA): TGTGCCAGTAGTCCTCCGACAGGGTTAGACACTGAAGCTTTCTTT.

This chain uses TRBV18 with TRBJ2-5, with 8 bases aligning to TRBD2. Trimming at V came to 2 bases and at J to 9 bases, leaving 8 bases not matched to a gene. Per germline, CDR1 KGHSH and CDR2 LQKENI. The CDR3 spans 14 residues. CDR3 sequence (DNA): TGTGCCAGCTCACCATTGACTAGCGAGGGACCCCAGTACTTC. Translation: CASSPLTSEGPQYF.

The CDR3 DNA reads as TGTGCCAGCAGCCCACTCGCCGACAGTAACACTGAAGCTTTCTTT. As protein: CASSPLADSNTEAFF. This chain joins TRBV5-6 and TRBJ1-1, with D perhaps matching TRBD1 (5 bases). Germline loops: CDR1 SGHDT, CDR2 YYEEEE. The CDR3 covers 15 residues. V shed 4 bases and J shed 2 bases, with 15 bases lying between them.

The table lists this clone with a few counts. This sequence joins TRBV28 and TRBJ2-7; 9 positions match TRBD1. Germline-derived CDR1 and CDR2 are MDHEN and SYDVKM. The J segment lost 2 bases and the V segment lost 2 bases, leaving 1 base of the junction unmatched. CDR3 size: 14 residues. The CDR3 protein is CASSLTGGTYEQYF. The CDR3 coding sequence is TGTGCCAGCAGTTTAACAGGGGGCACCTACGAGCAGTACTTC.

This chain links TRBV11-2 with TRBJ2-7; D gene uncertain. The CDR3 extends over 14 amino acids. Trimming removed 3 bases at V and 0 bases at J, with 9 bases between. The germline gives CDR1 SGHAT, CDR2 FQNNGV. The CDR3 sequence: CASSFGLSSYEQYF. As DNA, the CDR3 is TGTGCCAGCAGCTTTGGCCTAAGCTCCTACGAGCAGTACTTC.

The gene calls are TRBV7-2 and TRBJ1-6, with a possible D match to TRBD1 (5 bases). V shed 5 bases and J shed 5 bases, with 10 bases lying between them. Looked up from germline, CDR1 is SGHTA and CDR2 is FQGNSA. The CDR3 covers 14 residues. The CDR3 nucleotides are TGTGCCAGCAGCCAGGGACGGGATAATTCACCCCTCCACTTT. Its protein product is CASSQGRDNSPLHF.

The chain uses TRBV5-8 and TRBJ2-5; D is possibly TRBD2 (5 bases). Germline V gene lookup returns CDR1 SGHTS and CDR2 YDEGEE. The CDR3 covers 14 residues. V lost 1 base and J 4 bases, leaving 11 bases between the germline ends. This CDR3 is CASSLRRTSETQYF. The CDR3 bases are TGTGCCAGCAGCTTGCGGAGGACCTCAGAGACCCAGTACTTC.

V gene TRBV7-9 combines with J gene TRBJ2-1; TRBD2 agrees at 11 bases. Germline values: CDR1 SEHNR, CDR2 FQNEAQ (reference sequence). CDR3 size: 19 residues. Losses at the gene ends were 3 bases for V and 4 bases for J; bases not matched to a gene: 14. The CDR3 protein is CASSFITALSGRAYNEQFF. In DNA form, the CDR3 reads TGTGCCAGCAGCTTTATCACCGCTCTTAGCGGGAGGGCTTACAATGAGCAGTTCTTC.

The rearrangement joins TRBV5-1 to TRBJ2-5; TRBD2 matches at 10 bases. This CDR3 spans 16 amino acids. Per germline, CDR1 SGHRS and CDR2 YFSETQ. The trim removed 0 bases at V and 5 bases at J, leaving 7 bases unmatched. The CDR3 spells CASSLAGSGRSETQYF. CDR3 DNA: TGCGCCAGCAGCTTGGCCGGTAGCGGGAGGTCGGAGACCCAGTACTTC. The variable domain in full, with the rest retrieved from reference TRBV5-1 and TRBJ2-5, is KAGVTQTPRYLIKTRGQQVTLSCSPISGHRSVSWYQQTPGQGLQFLFEYFSETQRNKGNFPGRFSGRQFSNSRSEMNVSTLELGDSALYLCASSLAGSGRSETQYFGPGTRLLVL.

This chain joins TRBV7-2 and TRBJ1-1; no definite D call. The germline V and J ends were trimmed by 2 bases and 5 bases, with 24 bases remaining between them. CDR3 length: 18 amino acids. In germline, CDR1 is SGHTA, CDR2 FQGNSA. The CDR3 bases are TGTGCCAGCAGCTTAATTGGGTTCGGTGGCGGCCGACCTACTGAAGCTTTCTTT. Its translation is CASSLIGFGGGRPTEAFF.

The chain links TRBV4-3 to TRBJ2-2; 9 bases map to TRBD1. The CDR3 consists of 18 residues. Germline V gene lookup returns CDR1 LGHNA and CDR2 YSLEER. V lost 0 bases to trimming and J lost 5 bases; unmatched junction nucleotides: 10. The CDR3, as DNA: TGCGCCAGCAGCCAAGACCCCTTCGGACAGGGGCCGACCGGGGAGCTGTTTTTT. Its protein product is CASSQDPFGQGPTGELFF.

This sequence joins TRBV19 and TRBJ1-5; D is undetermined. The length of the CDR3 is 16 residues. The V gene's germline CDR1 is LNHDA and CDR2 SQIVND (reference sequence). Trimming shortened V by 6 bases and J by 1 base, and 16 bases separated the two germline ends. CDR3 protein: CASSPTAGSSNQPQHF. The CDR3 DNA follows: TGTGCCAGTAGCCCAACGGCGGGTTCGAGCAATCAGCCCCAGCATTTT. The variable domain in full, completed from reference TRBV19 and TRBJ1-5, reads DGGITQSPKYLFRKEGQNVTLSCEQNLNHDAMYWYRQDPGQGLRLIYYSQIVNDFQKGDIAEGYSVSREKKESFPLTVTSAQKNPTAFYLCASSPTAGSSNQPQHFGDGTRLSIL.

The V gene is TRBV4-1, the J gene TRBJ2-2; 7 positions match TRBD1. After removal of 3 bases from V and 7 bases from J, the junction contained 8 bases not matched to a gene. This CDR3 comprises 15 residues. Germline V lookup: CDR1 MGHRA, CDR2 YSYEKL. CDR3 residues: CASSQMSQGYGELFF. CDR3 nucleotides: TGCGCCAGCAGCCAGATGTCACAGGGGTACGGGGAGCTGTTTTTT.

The chain links TRBV7-2 to TRBJ2-7; D may match TRBD1 or TRBD2 (5 bases each). Germline CDR1 is SGHTA and CDR2 is FQGNSA. The V end was cut by 10 bases, the J end by 0 bases, with 10 bases between. The CDR3 covers 12 residues. As DNA, the CDR3 is TGTGCCATCCGGGGCACCTCCTACGAGCAGTACTTC. It codes for CAIRGTSYEQYF.

The V and J genes are TRBV7-2 and TRBJ1-1; 8 positions match TRBD1. V lost 5 bases, J lost 1 base, and 9 bases stayed unmatched. Germline lookup yields CDR1 SGHTA and CDR2 FQGNSA. The CDR3 is made up of 16 amino acids. In DNA form, the CDR3 reads TGTGCCAGCAGCCCGTCGACAGGGGTAAGGAACACTGAAGCTTTCTTT. It translates to CASSPSTGVRNTEAFF.

The rearrangement joins TRBV2 to TRBJ2-3; 10 nucleotides agree with TRBD1. The V gene's germline CDR1 is SNHLY and CDR2 FYNNEI. Losses at the gene ends were 6 bases for V and 7 bases for J; bases not matched to a gene: 4. This CDR3 has 13 residues. CDR3 bases: TGTGCCAGCAGCGGGGACAGGGGTAATACGCAGTATTTT. This sequence encodes CASSGDRGNTQYF.

This clone is a singleton in its sample. J is TRBJ1-1 and V is TRBV27; D is uncertain. Between the trimmed V and J ends, which lost 1 base and 0 bases, there was a span of 3 bases. The CDR3 is 13 residues long. Looked up from germline, CDR1 is MNHEY and CDR2 is SMNVEV (reference sequence). CDR3 protein: CASSLLLNTEAFF. Here the CDR3 DNA reads TGTGCCAGCAGTTTATTACTGAACACTGAAGCTTTCTTT.

The chain links TRBV6-5 to TRBJ2-3, with 7 positions matching TRBD1. Germline CDR1 and CDR2: MNHEY and SVGAGI. The CDR3 covers 14 residues. J gave up 0 bases and V 5 bases, and 2 bases lay outside the gene matches. CDR3 in DNA: TGTGCCAGCAGTCCGGACAGGAGCACAGATACGCAGTATTTT. Its translation is CASSPDRSTDTQYF.